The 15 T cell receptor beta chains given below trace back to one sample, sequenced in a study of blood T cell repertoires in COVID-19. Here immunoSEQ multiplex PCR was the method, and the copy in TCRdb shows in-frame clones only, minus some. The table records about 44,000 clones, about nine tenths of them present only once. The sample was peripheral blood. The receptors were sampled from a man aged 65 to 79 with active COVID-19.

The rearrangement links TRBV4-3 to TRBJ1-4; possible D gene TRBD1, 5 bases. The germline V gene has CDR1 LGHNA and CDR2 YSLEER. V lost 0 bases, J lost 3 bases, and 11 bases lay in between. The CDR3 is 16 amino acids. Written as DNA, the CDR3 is TGCGCCAGCAGCCAAGAAGGTAAGGGGTCTAATGAAAAACTGTTTTTT. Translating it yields CASSQEGKGSNEKLFF.

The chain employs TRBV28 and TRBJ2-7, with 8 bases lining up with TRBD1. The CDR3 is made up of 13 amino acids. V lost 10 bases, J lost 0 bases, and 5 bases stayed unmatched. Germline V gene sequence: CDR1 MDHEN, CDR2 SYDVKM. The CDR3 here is CATRTGSSYEQYF. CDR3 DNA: TGTGCCACCCGGACAGGGAGCTCCTACGAGCAGTACTTC.

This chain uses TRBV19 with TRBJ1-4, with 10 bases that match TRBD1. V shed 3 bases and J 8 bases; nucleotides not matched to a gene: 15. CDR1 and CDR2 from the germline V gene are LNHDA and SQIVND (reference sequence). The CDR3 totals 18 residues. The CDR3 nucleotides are TGTGCCAGTAGTATGGACGTCCCGGGACAGGGGCGGGACGAAAAACTGTTTTTT. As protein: CASSMDVPGQGRDEKLFF. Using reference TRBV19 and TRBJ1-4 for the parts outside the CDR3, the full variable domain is DGGITQSPKYLFRKEGQNVTLSCEQNLNHDAMYWYRQDPGQGLRLIYYSQIVNDFQKGDIAEGYSVSREKKESFPLTVTSAQKNPTAFYLCASSMDVPGQGRDEKLFFGSGTQLSVL.

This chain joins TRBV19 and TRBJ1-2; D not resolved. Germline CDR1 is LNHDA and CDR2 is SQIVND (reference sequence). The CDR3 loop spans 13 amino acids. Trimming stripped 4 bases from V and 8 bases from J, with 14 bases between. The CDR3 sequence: CASSSVSGGGYTF. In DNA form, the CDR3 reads TGTGCCAGTAGTAGCGTATCCGGAGGCGGCTACACCTTC. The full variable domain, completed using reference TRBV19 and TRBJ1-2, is DGGITQSPKYLFRKEGQNVTLSCEQNLNHDAMYWYRQDPGQGLRLIYYSQIVNDFQKGDIAEGYSVSREKKESFPLTVTSAQKNPTAFYLCASSSVSGGGYTFGSGTRLTVV.

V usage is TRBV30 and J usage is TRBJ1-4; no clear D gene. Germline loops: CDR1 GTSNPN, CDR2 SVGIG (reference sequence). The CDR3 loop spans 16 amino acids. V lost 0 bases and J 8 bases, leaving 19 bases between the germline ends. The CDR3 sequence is CAWSVHSSGLGEKLFF. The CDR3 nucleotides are TGTGCCTGGAGTGTACATTCGTCCGGGTTAGGAGAAAAACTGTTTTTT.

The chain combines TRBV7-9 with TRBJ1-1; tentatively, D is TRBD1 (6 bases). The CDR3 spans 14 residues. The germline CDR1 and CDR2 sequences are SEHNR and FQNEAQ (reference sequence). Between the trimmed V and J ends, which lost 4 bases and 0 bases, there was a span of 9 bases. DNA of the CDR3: TGTGCCAGCAGCTCCCAGGGGTTGAACACTGAAGCTTTCTTT. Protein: CASSSQGLNTEAFF.

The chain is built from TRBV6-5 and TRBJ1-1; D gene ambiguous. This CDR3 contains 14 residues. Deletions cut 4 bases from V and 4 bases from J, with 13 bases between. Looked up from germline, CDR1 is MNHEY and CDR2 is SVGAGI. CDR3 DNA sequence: TGTGCCAGCAGTTTCTCGAGGGTGTCCACTGAAGCTTTCTTT. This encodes CASSFSRVSTEAFF.

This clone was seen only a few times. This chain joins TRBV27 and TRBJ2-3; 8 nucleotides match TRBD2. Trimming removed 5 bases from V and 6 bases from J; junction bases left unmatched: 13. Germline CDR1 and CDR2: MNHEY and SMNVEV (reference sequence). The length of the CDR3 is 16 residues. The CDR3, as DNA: TGTGCCAGCAGTGCCCGGAGCGGGGGAACAGGGGATACGCAGTATTTT. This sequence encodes CASSARSGGTGDTQYF.

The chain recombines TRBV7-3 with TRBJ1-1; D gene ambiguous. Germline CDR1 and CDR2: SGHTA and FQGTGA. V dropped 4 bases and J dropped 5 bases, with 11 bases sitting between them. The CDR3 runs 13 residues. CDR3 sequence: CASSSKAGTEAFF. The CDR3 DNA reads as TGTGCCAGCAGCTCCAAGGCGGGTACTGAAGCTTTCTTT.

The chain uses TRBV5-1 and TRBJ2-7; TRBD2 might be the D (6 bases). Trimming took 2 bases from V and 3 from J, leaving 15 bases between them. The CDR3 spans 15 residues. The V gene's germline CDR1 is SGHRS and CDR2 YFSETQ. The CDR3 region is CASSFEGPGLYEQYF. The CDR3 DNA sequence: TGCGCCAGCAGCTTTGAAGGGCCGGGACTCTACGAGCAGTACTTC.

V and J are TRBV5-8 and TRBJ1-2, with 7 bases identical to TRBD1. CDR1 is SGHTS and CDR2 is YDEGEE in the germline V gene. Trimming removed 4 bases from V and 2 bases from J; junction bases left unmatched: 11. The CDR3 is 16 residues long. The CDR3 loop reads CASSGQTGRRNYGYTF. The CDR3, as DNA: TGTGCCAGCAGCGGGCAGACAGGGCGAAGGAACTATGGCTACACCTTC. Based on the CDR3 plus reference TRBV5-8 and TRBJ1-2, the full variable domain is EAGVTQSPTHLIKTRGQQATLRCSPISGHTSVYWYQQALGLGLQFLLWYDEGEERNRGNFPPRFSGRQFPNYSSELNVNALELEDSALYLCASSGQTGRRNYGYTFGSGTRLTVV.

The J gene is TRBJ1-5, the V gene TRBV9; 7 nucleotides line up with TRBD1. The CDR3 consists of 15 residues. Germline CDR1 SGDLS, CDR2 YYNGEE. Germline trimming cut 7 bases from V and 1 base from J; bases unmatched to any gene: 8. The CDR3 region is CASSAGGVSNQPQHF. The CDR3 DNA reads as TGTGCCAGCTCCGCAGGGGGAGTGAGCAATCAGCCCCAGCATTTT. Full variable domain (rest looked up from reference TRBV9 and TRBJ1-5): DSGVTQTPKHLITATGQRVTLRCSPRSGDLSVYWYQQSLDQGLQFLIQYYNGEERAKGNILERFSAQQFPDLHSELNLSSLELGDSALYFCASSAGGVSNQPQHFGDGTRLSIL.

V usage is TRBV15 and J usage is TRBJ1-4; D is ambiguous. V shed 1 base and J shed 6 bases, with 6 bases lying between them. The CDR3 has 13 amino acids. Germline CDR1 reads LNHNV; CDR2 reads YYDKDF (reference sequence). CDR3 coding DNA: TGTGCCACCAGCAGAGTCGCGGATGAAAAACTGTTTTTT. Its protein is CATSRVADEKLFF.

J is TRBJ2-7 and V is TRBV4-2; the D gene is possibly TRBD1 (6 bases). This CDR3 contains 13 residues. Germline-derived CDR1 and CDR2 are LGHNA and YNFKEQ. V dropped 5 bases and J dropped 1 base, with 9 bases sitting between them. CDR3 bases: TGTGCCAGCAGCGCAGGGGAGTCCTACGAGCAGTACTTC. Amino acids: CASSAGESYEQYF.

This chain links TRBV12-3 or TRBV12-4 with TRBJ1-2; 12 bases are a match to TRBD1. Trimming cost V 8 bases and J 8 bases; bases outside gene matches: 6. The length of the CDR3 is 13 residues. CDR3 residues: CASRGTGGSGYTF. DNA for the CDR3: TGTGCCAGCCGTGGGACAGGGGGCAGCGGCTACACCTTC.